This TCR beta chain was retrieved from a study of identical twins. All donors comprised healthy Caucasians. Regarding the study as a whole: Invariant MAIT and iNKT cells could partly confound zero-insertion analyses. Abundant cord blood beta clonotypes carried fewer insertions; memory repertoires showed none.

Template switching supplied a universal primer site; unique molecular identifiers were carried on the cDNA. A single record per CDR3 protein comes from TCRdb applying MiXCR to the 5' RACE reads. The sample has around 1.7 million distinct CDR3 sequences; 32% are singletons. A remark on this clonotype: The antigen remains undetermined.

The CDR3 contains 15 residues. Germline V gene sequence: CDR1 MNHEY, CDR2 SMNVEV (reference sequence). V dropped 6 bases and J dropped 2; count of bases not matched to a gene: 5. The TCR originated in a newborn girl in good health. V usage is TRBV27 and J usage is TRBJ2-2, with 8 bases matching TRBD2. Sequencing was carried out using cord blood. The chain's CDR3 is CASRGLAGNTGELFF. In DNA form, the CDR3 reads TGTGCCAGCAGGGGGCTAGCGGGTAACACCGGGGAGCTGTTTTTT.